Shown below are 25 T cell receptor beta chains from a single sample sequenced in a study of T-cell reconstitution after alpha-beta-depleted transplantation in children (dated by TCRdb to the mid-2010s). Library preparation used PCR. For sequencing, an Illumina HiSeq 2500 was employed. TCR library preparation used molecular barcoding, with unique molecular identifiers applied to normalize quantification of the TCRbeta repertoire. The raw public data were reprocessed by TCRdb itself: fastp quality trimming at Q25, MiXCR clonotype calling, in-frame beta chains only. Each entry is one CDR3 protein sequence, shown with its most common DNA and genes. The sample table contains over 45,000 distinct CDR3 sequences; only one count was recorded for approximately 46% of them. Of the sample, under 98% falls within the top ten clones. The treatment or condition label, as the study defines it: allogeneic hematopoietic cell transplantation with graft depleted of TCRalphabeta T cells and CD19 B cells.

The starting material was PBMCs, mostly from graft donor cells, obtained 360 days after TCRalphabeta/CD19-depleted stem cell transplant. These TCRs come from a male patient between 5 and 17 years old who had a stem cell transplant for acute lymphoblastic leukemia, so the T cells may come from the graft donor.

The chain couples TRBV7-7 to TRBJ2-5; 8 nucleotides agree with TRBD1. CDR3 length: 15 amino acids. From germline, CDR1 is SSHAT and CDR2 FNYEAQ (reference sequence). The ends lost 3 bases at V and 2 bases at J; junction bases unmatched: 5. In DNA form, the CDR3 reads TGTGCCAGCAGCTTCTGGACAGGGAGTCAAGAGACCCAGTACTTC. Translated, it gives CASSFWTGSQETQYF.

This clonotype has more than one count but fewer than ten. The V and J genes are TRBV12-5 and TRBJ1-1; D gene unclear. The CDR3 loop spans 13 amino acids. CDR1 is LGHNT and CDR2 is FRNRAP in the germline V gene. The V and J ends lost 2 bases and 1 base respectively, with 5 bases between them. The CDR3 DNA sequence: TGTGCTAGTGGTTTGCCGCAGAACACTGAAGCTTTCTTT. It is translated as CASGLPQNTEAFF. Full variable domain (remainder filled in from reference TRBV12-5 and TRBJ1-1): DARVTQTPRHKVTEMGQEVTMRCQPILGHNTVFWYRQTMMQGLELLAYFRNRAPLDDSGMPKDRFSAEMPDATLATLKIQPSEPRDSAVYFCASGLPQNTEAFFGQGTRLTVV.

This clonotype was observed a few times. The V and J genes are TRBV12-3 or TRBV12-4 and TRBJ2-1, with D perhaps TRBD1 (6 bases). Trimming took off 5 bases at V and 8 bases at J, with 19 bases between the two ends. The CDR3 runs to 15 residues. The DNA for the CDR3 is TGTGCCAGCAGTGGAGAACTAGAGGGGGTGCATGAGCAGTTCTTC. Residues: CASSGELEGVHEQFF.

The chain couples TRBV5-6 to TRBJ2-2; 7 nucleotides line up with TRBD1. V lost 4 bases, J lost 5 bases, and 5 bases stayed unmatched. The length of the CDR3 is 14 residues. Germline loops: CDR1 SGHDT, CDR2 YYEEEE. CDR3 region: CASSARGYTGELFF. The CDR3 DNA reads as TGTGCCAGCAGCGCCAGGGGGTATACCGGGGAGCTGTTTTTT.

CDR3 residues: CASTTYNEQFF. The CDR3 nucleotides read TGTGCCAGCACCACCTACAATGAGCAGTTCTTC. The V and J genes are TRBV18 and TRBJ2-1, with D unresolved. The CDR3 extends over 11 amino acids. Germline V lookup: CDR1 KGHSH, CDR2 LQKENI. Trimming shortened V by 8 bases and J by 2 bases, and 4 bases separated the two germline ends.

This chain uses TRBV28 with TRBJ2-2; D call uncertain. CDR1 and CDR2 from the germline V gene are MDHEN and SYDVKM. This CDR3 spans 13 amino acids. V lost 5 bases to trimming and J lost 2 bases, with 6 bases between them. The CDR3 loop reads CASSLQNTGELFF. CDR3 DNA: TGTGCCAGCAGTCTTCAAAACACCGGGGAGCTGTTTTTT.

The V gene is TRBV12-3 or TRBV12-4, the J gene TRBJ2-1; D is ambiguous. Between the trimmed V and J ends, which lost 5 bases and 1 base, there was a span of 9 bases. This CDR3 is 14 amino acids long. The CDR3 loop reads CASSLPGSYNEQFF. Here the CDR3 DNA reads TGTGCCAGCAGTCTACCTGGGTCCTACAATGAGCAGTTCTTC.

This clonotype is a singleton in its sample. This chain connects TRBV4-3 to TRBJ2-7, with 9 bases fitting TRBD1. With 0 bases clipped from V and 4 bases from J, the junction kept 7 bases outside the gene matches. CDR3 length: 16 residues. Germline CDR1 reads LGHNA; CDR2 reads YSLEER. CDR3 protein: CASSQDEGTGRYEQYF. The CDR3 DNA follows: TGCGCCAGCAGCCAAGATGAGGGGACAGGGCGATACGAGCAGTACTTC.

The chain combines TRBV5-1 with TRBJ1-6, with TRBD1 matching 7 bases. Losses at the gene ends were 0 bases for V and 0 bases for J; bases not matched to a gene: 3. This CDR3 contains 17 residues. Germline CDR1 SGHRS, CDR2 YFSETQ. CDR3 protein: CASSLDRGSSYNSPLHF. The CDR3 DNA is TGCGCCAGCAGCTTGGACAGGGGAAGCTCCTATAATTCACCCCTCCACTTT.

This clonotype was seen more than once but under ten times. CDR3 amino acids: CASSPSRDWKNIQYF. CDR3 in DNA: TGTGCCAGCAGTCCCTCCCGGGACTGGAAAAACATTCAGTACTTC. The chain uses TRBV27 and TRBJ2-4; D possibly corresponds to TRBD2 (6 bases). Deletions cut 5 bases from V and 4 bases from J, with 15 bases between. The CDR3 is made up of 15 amino acids. Germline CDR1 MNHEY, CDR2 SMNVEV (reference sequence).

V usage is TRBV6-2 or TRBV6-3 and J usage is TRBJ2-7; TRBD2 matches 8 bases. The germline gives CDR1 MNHEY, CDR2 SVGEGT. The V gene end was trimmed by 6 bases and the J gene end by 1 base; junction bases not matched to a gene: 8. The CDR3 runs to 15 residues. The CDR3 reads CASSSGRGGSYEQYF. As DNA, the CDR3 is TGTGCCAGCAGCTCAGGGCGCGGGGGGTCCTACGAGCAGTACTTC.

The chain joins TRBV29-1 to TRBJ2-5; possibly TRBD2 for D (7 bases). Germline CDR1 is SQVTM and CDR2 is ANQGSEA. Trimming stripped 7 bases from V and 5 bases from J, with 20 bases between. CDR3 size: 14 residues. The CDR3 protein is CSATRGGRAETQYF. DNA of the CDR3: TGCAGCGCTACTAGGGGGGGAAGGGCGGAGACCCAGTACTTC.

The rearrangement uses TRBV11-2 and TRBJ2-3, with D possibly called TRBD1 or TRBD2 (5 bases each). The CDR3 runs to 14 residues. With 7 bases removed from V and 6 bases from J, the gap between germline ends came to 17 bases. Per the germline V gene, CDR1 is SGHAT and CDR2 is FQNNGV. The CDR3 loop is CASMRGTKIDTQYF. The CDR3 bases are TGTGCCAGCATGAGGGGTACTAAGATCGATACGCAGTATTTT.

The chain uses TRBV7-6 and TRBJ2-2; D not certain. Trimming shortened V by 5 bases and J by 9 bases, and 10 bases separated the two germline ends. Germline V gives CDR1 SGHVS, CDR2 FNYEAQ. This CDR3 comprises 12 residues. CDR3 protein: CASSPYDRELFF. The CDR3 nucleotides read TGTGCCAGCAGCCCTTATGACCGGGAGCTGTTTTTT.

This clonotype was observed a handful of times. The rearrangement uses TRBV5-1 and TRBJ1-1; 8 positions agree with TRBD1. Trimming cost V 2 bases and J 0 bases; bases outside gene matches: 3. The CDR3 is made up of 15 amino acids. CDR1 and CDR2 from the germline V gene are SGHRS and YFSETQ. The CDR3 loop reads CASSFPDRVNTEAFF. DNA of the CDR3: TGCGCCAGCAGCTTCCCGGACAGGGTGAACACTGAAGCTTTCTTT.

The V gene is TRBV4-1, the J gene TRBJ1-1; TRBD1 might be the D (6 bases). CDR3 length: 16 amino acids. V was clipped by 1 base and J by 5 bases, with 17 bases between them. Per the germline V gene, CDR1 is MGHRA and CDR2 is YSYEKL. DNA for the CDR3: TGCGCCAGCAGCCAAGCTTTAGGGGGGGTTGGTACTGAAGCTTTCTTT. Its protein product is CASSQALGGVGTEAFF.

The chain combines TRBV12-3 or TRBV12-4 with TRBJ2-7; maybe TRBD2 (6 bases). The CDR3 is 14 amino acids. The V gene lost 5 bases and the J gene lost 5 bases, with 16 bases spanning the gap. CDR3 bases: TGTGCCAGCAGTCCCTCGCGGGGAAGGGACGAGCAGTACTTC. Translating it yields CASSPSRGRDEQYF.

This chain connects TRBV9 to TRBJ1-5; D is possibly TRBD1 (6 bases). Germline CDR1 SGDLS, CDR2 YYNGEE. This CDR3 contains 14 residues. Between the trimmed V and J ends, which lost 1 base and 6 bases, there was a span of 11 bases. CDR3 sequence reads: CASSVTGGGQPQHF. CDR3 DNA: TGTGCCAGCAGCGTAACGGGAGGGGGTCAGCCCCAGCATTTT.

V is TRBV11-1 and J is TRBJ2-6; the match to TRBD1 covers 9 bases. V was pared by 5 bases and J by 1 base, with 12 bases of the junction left unmatched. CDR3 length equals 19 residues. Per germline, CDR1 SGHAT and CDR2 FQDESV (reference sequence). The CDR3 here is CASSHRPGQGASGANVLTF. The CDR3 region has the DNA TGTGCCAGCAGCCACCGCCCGGGACAGGGAGCGTCTGGGGCCAACGTCCTGACTTTC.

The chain links TRBV29-1 to TRBJ2-3; D possibly uses TRBD1 or TRBD2 (5 bases each). This CDR3 region has 14 residues. V was clipped by 3 bases and J by 3 bases, with 13 bases between them. Germline V CDR1 and CDR2: SQVTM, ANQGSEA. The CDR3 nucleotides are TGCAGCGTTGAGGCACTAGGGACGACAGATACGCAGTATTTT. Translation gives CSVEALGTTDTQYF.

V is TRBV2 and J is TRBJ2-2; the D is unclear. Germline CDR1 reads SNHLY; CDR2 reads FYNNEI. CDR3 size: 12 residues. Deletions cut 9 bases from V and 6 bases from J, with 11 bases between. Here the CDR3 reads CASLHIPGELFF. The CDR3 nucleotides read TGTGCCAGTCTGCACATCCCCGGGGAGCTGTTTTTT.

This chain uses TRBV5-1 with TRBJ2-3, with D possibly TRBD2 on 6 matching bases. The CDR3 length is 15 residues. Germline V gives CDR1 SGHRS, CDR2 YFSETQ. Trimming removed 4 bases from V and 4 bases from J, with 16 bases in between. Written as DNA, the CDR3 is TGCGCCAGCAGCCTGATCGGGAGTTTCGCAGATACGCAGTATTTT. It encodes CASSLIGSFADTQYF.

This clonotype was found a few times. The V and J genes are TRBV7-6 and TRBJ1-1; possible D gene TRBD1, 5 bases. Between the trimmed V and J ends, which lost 1 base and 3 bases, there was a span of 15 bases. This CDR3 comprises 16 residues. CDR1 is SGHVS, CDR2 FNYEAQ, per germline. The CDR3 protein is CASSLEQVPAHTEAFF. CDR3 bases: TGTGCCAGCAGCTTAGAACAGGTACCCGCTCACACTGAAGCTTTCTTT.

This clonotype showed up just once. The gene calls are TRBV28 and TRBJ1-2; D is ambiguous. Looked up from germline, CDR1 is MDHEN and CDR2 is SYDVKM. The ends were cut back, 3 bases at V and 8 bases at J, with 19 bases in the middle. This CDR3 comprises 15 residues. The CDR3 is CASSFTELSRRGYTF. For the CDR3, the DNA is TGTGCCAGCAGTTTTACTGAACTCTCTCGGCGAGGCTACACCTTC.

This chain uses TRBV14 with TRBJ2-5; TRBD1 matches at 8 bases. The V and J ends lost 3 bases and 4 bases, in that order; junction bases with no gene match: 4. The length of the CDR3 is 14 residues. Germline V CDR1 and CDR2: SGHDN, FVKESK. The CDR3 sequence: CASSQSTGVETQYF. The CDR3 nucleotides read TGTGCCAGCAGCCAGTCGACAGGGGTAGAGACCCAGTACTTC.